One sample yielded the 5 T cell receptor beta chains listed below, sequenced in a study of T-cell reconstitution after alpha-beta-depleted transplantation in children. Preparing the TCRbeta library involved the use of unique molecular identifiers. Via MiXCR, TCRdb re-called the PCR reads, giving one row per CDR3 protein. This table holds roughly 100,000 distinct CDR3 sequences, roughly 7.7% found once. The material was PBMCs from the stem cell graft donor, obtained from the stem cell graft. The receptors derive from a human donor who donated a stem cell graft to a child with congenital amegakaryocytic thrombocytopenia.

This clonotype occurred many times. This rearrangement joins TRBV7-6 to TRBJ2-7, with D possibly TRBD2 on 6 matching bases. Germline loops: CDR1 SGHVS, CDR2 FNYEAQ. With 1 base removed from V and 5 bases from J, the gap between germline ends came to 12 bases. The CDR3 contains 14 residues. CDR3 nucleotides: TGTGCCAGCAGCTTAGTGGTTGCTAGCGACGAGCAGTACTTC. Translation gives CASSLVVASDEQYF.

This clonotype was recorded at least ten times. CDR3 sequence (DNA): TGCGCCAGCAGCTTGCTTGATCCTGGGGCCAACGTCCTGACTTTC. Translation: CASSLLDPGANVLTF. V usage is TRBV5-1 and J usage is TRBJ2-6; D gene unclear. The length of the CDR3 is 15 residues. Trimming removed 1 base from V and 2 bases from J, with 7 bases in between. The germline CDR1 and CDR2 sequences are SGHRS and YFSETQ.

This clonotype was detected ten times or more. The gene calls are TRBV3-1 and TRBJ2-7; D assignment may be TRBD1 or TRBD2 (5 bases each). Germline V CDR1 and CDR2: LGHDT, YNNKEL (reference sequence). The CDR3 is made up of 16 amino acids. Trimming left V 2 bases short and J 2 bases short, with 16 bases between. CDR3: CASSQTAWGSPYEQYF. CDR3 in DNA: TGTGCCAGCAGCCAAACCGCGTGGGGGTCCCCCTACGAGCAGTACTTC.

This clonotype was counted at least ten times. The rearrangement uses TRBV5-6 and TRBJ1-2; possible D gene TRBD1, 6 bases. The CDR3 is 15 residues long. Germline CDR1 and CDR2: SGHDT and YYEEEE. Between the trimmed V and J ends, which lost 1 base and 4 bases, there was a span of 14 bases. Here the CDR3 reads CASSLMSGGGYGYTF. The CDR3 DNA is TGTGCCAGCAGCTTGATGTCGGGGGGCGGCTATGGCTACACCTTC. The full variable domain, completed using reference TRBV5-6 and TRBJ1-2, is DAGVTQSPTHLIKTRGQQVTLRCSPKSGHDTVSWYQQALGQGPQFIFQYYEEEERQRGNFPDRFSGHQFPNYSSELNVNALLLGDSALYLCASSLMSGGGYGYTFGSGTRLTVV.

This clonotype was seen many times. This rearrangement joins TRBV28 to TRBJ1-2, with 7 bases matching TRBD1. The CDR3 spans 15 residues. CDR1 is MDHEN and CDR2 is SYDVKM in the germline V gene. V shed 3 bases and J 6 bases; nucleotides not matched to a gene: 10. CDR3 loop: CASSLSGQAGDGYTF. CDR3 bases: TGTGCCAGCAGTTTGTCCGGACAGGCCGGGGATGGCTACACCTTC.